These T cell receptor beta chains were read from a single sample in a study of blood T cell repertoires in COVID-19. Some clones are missing from TCRdb's copy, which holds only in-frame ones; the method was immunoSEQ multiplex PCR. The sample consists of around 450,000 clones, roughly 90% of them appearing once. The sequenced sample consisted of PBMCs or T cells enriched from blood (not recorded which). These receptors all stem from a woman aged 18-29 years who had recovered from COVID-19. Each CDR3 is given with its conserved first and last residue. D genes are given only for firm matches.

v_call	d_call	j_call	cdr3_aa	cdr3_nt
TRBV28	-	TRBJ1-2	CASSGLPEALYGYTF	TGTGCCAGCTCGGGGTTGCCCGAGGCCCTATATGGCTACACCTTC
TRBV5-1	TRBD2	TRBJ2-5	CASRWGRLAGGEETQYF	TGCGCCAGCAGATGGGGGAGACTAGCGGGGGGCGAAGAGACCCAGTACTTC
TRBV19	-	TRBJ1-4	CASHRIRGSEKLFF	TGTGCCAGTCATAGAATTCGGGGGAGCGAAAAACTGTTTTTT
TRBV9	-	TRBJ1-1	CASASGNTEAFF	TGTGCCAGCGCATCGGGGAACACTGAAGCTTTCTTT
TRBV10-3	TRBD1	TRBJ1-1	CAIARDRGWEAFF	TGTGCCATCGCTAGGGACAGGGGATGGGAAGCTTTCTTT
TRBV2	TRBD1	TRBJ1-2	CASTGGKVYYGYTF	TGTGCCAGCACAGGGGGCAAGGTTTACTATGGCTACACCTTC
TRBV5-1	-	TRBJ1-1	CASSLGDGTTEAFF	TGCGCCAGCAGCTTGGGAGATGGTACGACTGAAGCTTTCTTT
TRBV4-2	-	TRBJ1-3	CASSQDKYGNGNTIYF	TGTGCCAGCAGCCAAGATAAGTACGGTAATGGAAACACCATATATTTT
TRBV7-6	TRBD2	TRBJ2-1	CASSPWTSGGANEQFF	TGTGCCAGCAGCCCCTGGACTAGCGGGGGGGCCAATGAGCAGTTCTTC
TRBV3-1/TRBV3-2	-	TRBJ2-3	CASSSQSNTQYF	TGTGCCAGCAGCTCACAATCGAATACGCAGTATTTT
TRBV6-5	TRBD1	TRBJ2-5	CASRPQGKETQYF	TGTGCCAGCAGGCCACAGGGGAAGGAGACCCAGTACTTC
TRBV30	TRBD2	TRBJ2-7	CAWTHQRGDHEQYF	TGTGCCTGGACCCACCAGCGGGGGGACCACGAGCAGTACTTC
TRBV6-5	-	TRBJ1-2	CATTQGAVGYTF	TGTGCCACCACCCAAGGGGCAGTTGGCTACACCTTC
TRBV6-5	-	TRBJ2-6	CASSYATGSGANVLTF	TGTGCCAGCAGTTACGCGACAGGTTCCGGGGCCAACGTCCTGACTTTC
TRBV5-1	TRBD1	TRBJ1-1	CASSTNPTGENTEAFF	TGCGCCAGCAGCACCAACCCTACAGGGGAGAACACTGAAGCTTTCTTT
TRBV6-4	TRBD2	TRBJ2-3	CASSDGTLLAGGPDTQYF	TGTGCCAGCAGTGACGGAACCCTACTAGCGGGGGGGCCAGATACGCAGTATTTT
TRBV5-1	TRBD2	TRBJ2-7	CASSPSGGDYEQYF	TGCGCCAGCAGCCCTAGCGGGGGGGACTACGAGCAGTACTTC